Below, 28 T cell receptor beta chains from the same sample are listed, as sequenced in a study of identical twins. MiXCR was run by TCRdb on the 5' RACE reads, yielding one entry per CDR3 protein. The profile shows approximately 630,000 distinct CDR3 sequences, around 7.5% of them singletons. This sample also appeared in a second study, on yellow fever vaccine responses in identical twins.

The sequenced sample consisted of PBMCs. The source is a woman aged 18-30 years in good health.

This clonotype was observed at least ten times. The CDR3 DNA sequence: TGTGCCAGCAGACCCGGGACAGGCGACACAGATACGCAGTATTTT. This encodes CASRPGTGDTDTQYF. The chain has TRBV6-2 or TRBV6-3 and TRBJ2-3; 8 nucleotides agree with TRBD1. CDR3 length equals 15 residues. CDR1 and CDR2 from the germline V gene are MNHEY and SVGEGT. With 6 bases clipped from V and 2 bases from J, the junction kept 7 bases outside the gene matches.

This clonotype appeared many times. J is TRBJ2-3 and V is TRBV27; no definite D call. This CDR3 is built from 12 residues. The V gene lost 6 bases and the J gene lost 6 bases, with 10 bases spanning the gap. Germline lookup yields CDR1 MNHEY and CDR2 SMNVEV (reference sequence). The CDR3 sequence: CASRNLMDTQYF. The CDR3 DNA sequence: TGTGCCAGCAGGAATCTCATGGATACGCAGTATTTT.

The chain employs TRBV12-3 or TRBV12-4 and TRBJ1-6; D is possibly TRBD1 (6 bases). The CDR3 runs to 14 residues. The germline V and J ends were trimmed by 5 bases and 10 bases, with 15 bases remaining between them. CDR3 in amino acids: CASSIRGQESPLHF. The CDR3 DNA sequence: TGTGCCAGCAGTATACGGGGGCAGGAATCACCCCTCCACTTT.

The CDR3 nucleotides read TGCAGTGCCTCGCGGGACAGCTCCTACGAGCAGTACTTC. Translating it yields CSASRDSSYEQYF. V gene TRBV20-1 combines with J gene TRBJ2-7; the D gene is possibly TRBD1 (7 bases). Looked up from germline, CDR1 is DFQATT and CDR2 is SNEGSKA (reference sequence). V gave up 6 bases and J gave up 0 bases, with 12 bases separating them. The CDR3 is made up of 13 amino acids.

The chain employs TRBV7-9 and TRBJ1-1; D remains ambiguous. This CDR3 contains 12 residues. V gave up 3 bases and J gave up 8 bases, with 10 bases separating them. CDR1 is SEHNR, CDR2 FQNEAQ, per germline (reference sequence). CDR3 nucleotide sequence: TGTGCCAGCAGCTTCGGGTGGCAAGAAGCTTTCTTT. It translates to CASSFGWQEAFF.

This clonotype was observed a handful of times. This chain links TRBV5-1 with TRBJ2-1; D not certain. V lost 0 bases to trimming and J lost 7 bases, with 11 bases between them. CDR3 length: 14 amino acids. From germline, CDR1 is SGHRS and CDR2 YFSETQ. The CDR3 DNA follows: TGCGCCAGCAGCTTGGGATCACCTGGGAATGAGCAGTTCTTC. Its protein is CASSLGSPGNEQFF.

This clonotype has just a few counts. V is TRBV5-1 and J is TRBJ2-1; maybe TRBD1 (5 bases). Germline CDR1 and CDR2: SGHRS and YFSETQ. Between the trimmed V and J ends, which lost 7 bases and 9 bases, there was a span of 14 bases. The CDR3 has 12 residues. CDR3 protein: CASGEGAGEQFF. DNA of the CDR3: TGCGCCAGCGGGGAAGGGGCTGGTGAGCAGTTCTTC.

V is TRBV4-1 and J is TRBJ1-1; weak D call: TRBD1 (6 bases). This CDR3 region has 15 residues. The germline V gene has CDR1 MGHRA and CDR2 YSYEKL. V was shortened by 0 bases and J by 6 bases, with 14 bases between the two germline ends. CDR3: CASSQDRGPGAEAFF. CDR3 coding DNA: TGCGCCAGCAGCCAAGATCGGGGGCCCGGGGCTGAAGCTTTCTTT.

In DNA form, the CDR3 reads TGCAGCGTTGAGCGGGTGACCGCGAACACCGGGGAGCTGTTTTTT. Translating gives CSVERVTANTGELFF. The chain has TRBV29-1 and TRBJ2-2, with D perhaps matching TRBD2 (5 bases). V dropped 3 bases and J dropped 0 bases, with 11 bases sitting between them. The CDR3 loop spans 15 amino acids. In germline, CDR1 is SQVTM, CDR2 ANQGSEA.

The chain employs TRBV6-1 and TRBJ2-2; 9 positions match TRBD2. The CDR3 has 15 residues. The V gene's germline CDR1 is MNHNS and CDR2 SASEGT. V lost 6 bases to trimming and J lost 6 bases; unmatched junction nucleotides: 8. CDR3 residues: CASSNQGLASGELFF. The CDR3 DNA reads TGTGCCAGCAGCAACCAAGGACTAGCGTCCGGGGAGCTGTTTTTT.

This chain joins TRBV6-1 and TRBJ1-5; TRBD1 might be the D (6 bases). Per the germline V gene, CDR1 is MNHNS and CDR2 is SASEGT. Between the trimmed V and J ends, which lost 5 bases and 11 bases, there was a span of 28 bases. This CDR3 region has 17 residues. The CDR3 is CASSQREGRGLGRAQHF. The CDR3 coding sequence is TGTGCCAGCAGTCAAAGAGAAGGCAGGGGACTTGGGAGAGCCCAGCATTTT.

This clonotype showed up many times. The chain joins TRBV11-1 to TRBJ2-5; D could derive from TRBD1 or TRBD2 (5 bases each). The germline V gene encodes CDR1 SGHAT and CDR2 FQDESV (reference sequence). V shed 7 bases and J shed 5 bases, with 17 bases lying between them. This CDR3 region has 14 residues. CDR3 bases: TGTGCCAGCACCCGGATGGGGGACGGGGAGACCCAGTACTTC. Translation: CASTRMGDGETQYF.

The genes are TRBV14 and TRBJ1-1, with D hard to call. V lost 4 bases and J lost 9, with 12 bases in between. This CDR3 has 12 amino acids. Per the germline V gene, CDR1 is SGHDN and CDR2 is FVKESK. For the CDR3, the DNA is TGTGCCAGCAGCCCCTTTGGCCCGAAAGCTTTCTTT. Encoded protein: CASSPFGPKAFF.

The chain recombines TRBV5-1 with TRBJ2-5, with TRBD1 identical over 9 bases. This CDR3 comprises 14 residues. Trimming at V came to 7 bases and at J to 5 bases, leaving 9 bases not matched to a gene. Per germline, CDR1 SGHRS and CDR2 YFSETQ. CDR3 DNA sequence: TGCGCCAGCCGCCAACCGACAGGGGGGGAGACCCAGTACTTC. Its translation: CASRQPTGGETQYF.

The table lists this clonotype with a few counts. The rearrangement uses TRBV3-1 and TRBJ2-5, with 8 nucleotides matching TRBD2. This CDR3 region has 13 residues. Germline V gives CDR1 LGHDT, CDR2 YNNKEL (reference sequence). V trimming: 8 bases; J trimming: 4 bases; junction bases outside the gene matches: 6. For the CDR3, the DNA is TGTGCCAGCTCGGGGGGGCAGGGAGAGACCCAGTACTTC. Its protein is CASSGGQGETQYF.

This clonotype was detected a few times. V gene TRBV28 combines with J gene TRBJ2-2, with a possible D match to TRBD2 (7 bases). The CDR3 extends over 16 amino acids. Trimming removed 5 bases at V and 7 bases at J, with 20 bases between. Germline CDR1 reads MDHEN; CDR2 reads SYDVKM. The chain's CDR3 is CASSTRSERDNGELFF. CDR3 nucleotides: TGTGCCAGCAGTACTCGGTCGGAGCGGGACAACGGGGAGCTGTTTTTT.

The chain joins TRBV27 to TRBJ1-3; D is ambiguous. V gave up 5 bases and J gave up 16 bases, with 30 bases separating them. The germline gives CDR1 MNHEY, CDR2 SMNVEV (reference sequence). The length of the CDR3 is 16 residues. CDR3 in DNA: TGTGCCAGCAGTCCCTGGAGAGCCCTGTTCGGAAATACCCTTTATTTT. This sequence encodes CASSPWRALFGNTLYF.

In DNA, the CDR3 is TGTGCCACCCTACCGGGACAGGGGTACACTGAAGCTTTCTTT. This encodes CATLPGQGYTEAFF. This chain connects TRBV12-3 or TRBV12-4 to TRBJ1-1, with 10 bases fitting TRBD1. Trimming took 10 bases from V and 3 from J; bases not matched to a gene: 8. CDR3 length: 14 amino acids.

This clonotype was seen repeatedly, ten times or more. V gene TRBV29-1 combines with J gene TRBJ1-3, with 7 bases identical to TRBD1. CDR3 length equals 13 residues. Germline V gives CDR1 SQVTM, CDR2 ANQGSEA. The J segment lost 7 bases and the V segment lost 5 bases, leaving 8 bases of the junction unmatched. DNA for the CDR3: TGCAGCGTTAACAGGGGACGAGATAACACCATATATTTT. Translating it yields CSVNRGRDNTIYF.

This clonotype showed up just a few times. This chain uses TRBV6-5 with TRBJ2-2, with 10 bases identical to TRBD2. The CDR3 totals 18 residues. The germline V gene has CDR1 MNHEY and CDR2 SVGAGI. With V trimmed by 5 bases and J by 0 bases, 9 bases remained unmatched. The chain's CDR3 is CASSPTSGRPTNTGELFF. The CDR3 nucleotides read TGTGCCAGCAGTCCGACTAGCGGGCGACCTACGAACACCGGGGAGCTGTTTTTT.

This clonotype occurred many times. The V and J genes are TRBV5-1 and TRBJ2-3; 8 nucleotides align to TRBD2. This CDR3 is built from 16 residues. V lost 3 bases and J lost 1; bases outside the gene matches: 7. CDR1 SGHRS and CDR2 YFSETQ come from the germline V gene. CDR3 region: CASSSQAGVGTDTQYF. DNA for the CDR3: TGCGCCAGCAGCTCACAAGCGGGAGTAGGCACAGATACGCAGTATTTT.

The rearrangement uses TRBV5-1 and TRBJ2-3; 10 nucleotides agree with TRBD2. V was pared by 4 bases and J by 1 base, with 3 bases of the junction left unmatched. CDR3 length: 15 amino acids. Germline lookup yields CDR1 SGHRS and CDR2 YFSETQ. The CDR3 DNA reads as TGCGCCAGCAGCCACACTAGCGGGGGCACAGATACGCAGTATTTT. Amino acid sequence: CASSHTSGGTDTQYF.

This CDR3 is CASSLDLAASSYEQYF. The DNA for the CDR3 is TGCGCCAGCAGCTTGGACCTAGCGGCAAGCTCCTACGAGCAGTACTTC. The gene calls are TRBV5-1 and TRBJ2-7; 7 nucleotides match TRBD2. Germline values: CDR1 SGHRS, CDR2 YFSETQ. The CDR3 covers 16 residues. The V segment lost 0 bases and the J segment 0 bases; nucleotides outside the gene matches: 6.

The chain joins TRBV10-3 to TRBJ2-5; 7 bases line up with TRBD1. Trimming cost V 5 bases and J 3 bases; bases outside gene matches: 3. Germline loops: CDR1 ENHRY, CDR2 SYGVKD. The CDR3 spans 13 residues. The CDR3 coding sequence is TGTGCCATCAGTTCAGACAGGGAAGAGACCCAGTACTTC. Translated, it gives CAISSDREETQYF.

This clonotype was observed a few times. The chain links TRBV25-1 to TRBJ2-1, with D possibly called TRBD1 or TRBD2 (7 bases each). This CDR3 has 16 amino acids. CDR1 is MGHDK and CDR2 is SYGVNS in the germline V gene. Trimming left V 5 bases short and J 2 bases short, with 16 bases between. This CDR3 is CASSQGGTTTYNEQFF. The CDR3 nucleotides read TGTGCCAGCAGTCAGGGGGGGACTACCACCTACAATGAGCAGTTCTTC.

The chain has TRBV12-3 or TRBV12-4 and TRBJ2-1; tentatively, D is TRBD1 (5 bases). The CDR3 has 13 amino acids. V lost 4 bases and J 3 bases, leaving 7 bases between the germline ends. Here the CDR3 DNA reads TGTGCCAGCAGTTCGGACATCTACAATGAGCAGTTCTTC. As protein: CASSSDIYNEQFF.

The rearrangement uses TRBV5-4 and TRBJ2-2; the match to TRBD2 covers 8 bases. Looked up from germline, CDR1 is SGHNT and CDR2 is YYREEE (reference sequence). The CDR3 is made up of 16 amino acids. J was trimmed by 4 bases and V by 5 bases; bases with no gene match: 10. This chain's CDR3 is CASRPRAAGATGELFF. CDR3 nucleotides: TGTGCCAGCAGACCCCGGGCAGCGGGAGCCACCGGGGAGCTGTTTTTT.

The V call is TRBV16, the J call TRBJ2-3; 7 nucleotides agree with TRBD2. This CDR3 spans 18 amino acids. Trimming cost V 2 bases and J 6 bases; bases outside gene matches: 17. Germline-derived CDR1 and CDR2 are KGHSY and FQNENV. Here the CDR3 reads CASSQEGTSGEVSDTQYF. CDR3 coding DNA: TGTGCCAGCAGCCAAGAGGGGACCAGCGGGGAGGTATCTGATACGCAGTATTTT.